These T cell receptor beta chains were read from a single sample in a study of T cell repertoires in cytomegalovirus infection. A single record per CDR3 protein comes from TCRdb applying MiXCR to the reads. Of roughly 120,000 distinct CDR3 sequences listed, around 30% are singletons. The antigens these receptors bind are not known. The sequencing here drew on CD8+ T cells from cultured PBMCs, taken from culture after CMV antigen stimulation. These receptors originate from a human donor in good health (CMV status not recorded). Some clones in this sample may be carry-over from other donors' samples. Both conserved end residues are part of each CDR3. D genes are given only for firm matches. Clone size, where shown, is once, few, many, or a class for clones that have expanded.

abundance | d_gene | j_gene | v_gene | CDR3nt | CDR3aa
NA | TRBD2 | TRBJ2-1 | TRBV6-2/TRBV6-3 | TGTGCCAGCAGTTACTCGGCAGCGGGGGGATCCGAGCAGTTCTTC | CASSYSAAGGSEQFF
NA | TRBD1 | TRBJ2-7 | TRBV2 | TGTGCCAGCAGTGAGCTGGACAGGGCCTCCACCGAGCAGTACTTC | CASSELDRASTEQYF
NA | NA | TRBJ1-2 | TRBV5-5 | TGTGCCAGCAGCTTCGGGGGCGGAACAGGACTCGTTCCTAACTATGGCTACACCTTC | CASSFGGGTGLVPNYGYTF
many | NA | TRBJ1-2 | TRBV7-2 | TGTGCCAGCAGCCCGCGGACGGATGGCTACACCTTC | CASSPRTDGYTF
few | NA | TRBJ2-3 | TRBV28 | TGTGCCAGCAGTGAACTAGCTAGCACAGATACGCAGTATTTT | CASSELASTDTQYF
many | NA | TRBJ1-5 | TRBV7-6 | TGTGCCAGCAGCTTAGAGTTACATCGGGGAAAGTTAAGCAATCAGCCCCAGCATTTT | CASSLELHRGKLSNQPQHF
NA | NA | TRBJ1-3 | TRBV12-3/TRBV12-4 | TGTGCCAGCAGTTTAAATCCGGAGGTAGCTGGAAACACCATATATTTT | CASSLNPEVAGNTIYF
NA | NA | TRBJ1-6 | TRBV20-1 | TGCAGTGCTAGTAGCGGGAACGGTTCACCCCTCCACTTT | CSASSGNGSPLHF
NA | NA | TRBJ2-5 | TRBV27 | TGTGCCAGCAGTTTCAACAGGTGGGAGACCCAGTACTTC | CASSFNRWETQYF
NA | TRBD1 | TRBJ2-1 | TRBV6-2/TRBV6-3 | TGTGCCAGCAGTTCCTCCATGACAGGGCCCTACAATGAGCAGTTCTTC | CASSSSMTGPYNEQFF
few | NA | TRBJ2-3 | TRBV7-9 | TGTGCCAGCAGCTTAGTGCAAGGGGGCACAGATACGCAGTATTTT | CASSLVQGGTDTQYF
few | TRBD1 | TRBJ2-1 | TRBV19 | TGTGCCACCCAATGGACAGGGGACCCCTACAATGAGCAGTTCTTC | CATQWTGDPYNEQFF
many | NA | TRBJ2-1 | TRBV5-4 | TGTGCCAGCAGCTCAGGGTTGGATGAGCAGTTCTTC | CASSSGLDEQFF
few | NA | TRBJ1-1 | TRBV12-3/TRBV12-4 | TGTGCCAGCAGCTCAGACGCGGGGGCCACTGAAGCTTTCTTT | CASSSDAGATEAFF
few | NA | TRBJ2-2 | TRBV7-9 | TGTGCCAGCAGCCCAAGTGCCGGGGAGCTGTTTTTT | CASSPSAGELFF
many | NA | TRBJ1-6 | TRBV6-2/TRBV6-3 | TGTGCCAGCAGAGAGATACACAGGAATTCACCCCTCCACTTT | CASREIHRNSPLHF
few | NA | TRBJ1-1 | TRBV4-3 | TGCGCCAGCAGCCAAGATTGGGGAGAACTAATGAACACTGAAGCTTTCTTT | CASSQDWGELMNTEAFF
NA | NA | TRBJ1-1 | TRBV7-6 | TGTGCCAGCAGCCCCGGGGGGTACACTGAAGCTTTCTTT | CASSPGGYTEAFF
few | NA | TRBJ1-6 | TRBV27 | TGTGCCAGCAGTTTTGGGGGGACCCGCCTTATGTCACCCCTCCACTTT | CASSFGGTRLMSPLHF
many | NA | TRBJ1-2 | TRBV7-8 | TGTGCCAGCAGCTCATCCGGGTGGGGGGCCACCCTAACTAGTTATGGCTACACCTTC | CASSSSGWGATLTSYGYTF
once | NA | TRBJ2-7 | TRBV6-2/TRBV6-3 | TGTGCCAGCAGTCTAGCATCCCACGAGCAGTACTTC | CASSLASHEQYF
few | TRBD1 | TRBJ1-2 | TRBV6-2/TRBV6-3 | TGTGCCAGCCTGACAGGGGGTTTAAAGGGCTACACCTTC | CASLTGGLKGYTF
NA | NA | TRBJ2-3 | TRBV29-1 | TGCAGCGTTGGGAAACCTAATGCGGGAGATACGCAGTATTTT | CSVGKPNAGDTQYF
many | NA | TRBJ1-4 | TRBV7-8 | TGTGCCAGCAGCTTACCGAGTAATGAAAAACTGTTTTTT | CASSLPSNEKLFF
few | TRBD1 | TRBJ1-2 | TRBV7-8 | TGTGCCAGCAGCTCAATGGGCGTGACAGGGATTCTCTATGGCTACACCTTC | CASSSMGVTGILYGYTF
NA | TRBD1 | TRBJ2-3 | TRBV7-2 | TGTGCCAGCAGCTTGAGGACAGGGGGCGTTACAGATACGCAGTATTTT | CASSLRTGGVTDTQYF
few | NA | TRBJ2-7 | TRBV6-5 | TGTGCCAGCAGTTACTCCGGGACTCAGTCCTACGAGCAGTACTTC | CASSYSGTQSYEQYF
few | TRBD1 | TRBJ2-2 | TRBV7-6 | TGTGCCAGCAGCAAAACCCCCTGGGCAGGGGGAGACACCGGGGAGCTGTTTTTT | CASSKTPWAGGDTGELFF
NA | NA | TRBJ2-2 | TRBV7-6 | TGTGCCAGCAGCCCGCCGGGACAAAGAAACACCGGGGAGCTGTTTTTT | CASSPPGQRNTGELFF
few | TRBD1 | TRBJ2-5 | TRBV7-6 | TGTGCCAGCAGCCAACCCTCCTTAGGGGGCGTACACGGAGAGACCCAGTACTTC | CASSQPSLGGVHGETQYF
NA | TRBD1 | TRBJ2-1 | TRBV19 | TGTGCCAGTAGTATGGGATTTTGGGACAGCCACTACAATGAGCAGTTCTTC | CASSMGFWDSHYNEQFF
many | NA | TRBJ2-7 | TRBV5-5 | TGTGCCAGCAGCCAAACAGGGTCCAGCTCCTACGAGCAGTACTTC | CASSQTGSSSYEQYF
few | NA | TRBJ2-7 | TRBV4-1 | TGCGCCAGCAGCCCCTTTGGGGTTTCCTACGAGCAGTACTTC | CASSPFGVSYEQYF
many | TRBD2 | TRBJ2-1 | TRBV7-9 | TGTGCCAGCAGCTCCCGGGGGAGCGGGGGAGCAAATGAGCAGTTCTTC | CASSSRGSGGANEQFF
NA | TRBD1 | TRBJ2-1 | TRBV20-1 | TGCAGTGCTAGAGAAGGCAGGGGGCCGCTCAATGAGCAGTTCTTC | CSAREGRGPLNEQFF
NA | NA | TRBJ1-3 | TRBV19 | TGTGCCAGTAGTCCTCAGGTGGCAGCTGGAAACACCATATATTTT | CASSPQVAAGNTIYF
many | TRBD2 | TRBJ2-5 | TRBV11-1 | TGTGCCAGCAGCCCCTCCAGCGGGAGTGGGGGGGAGACCCAGTACTTC | CASSPSSGSGGETQYF
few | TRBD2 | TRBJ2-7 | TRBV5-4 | TGTGCCAGCAGCTTCAGCAGCTTGGGAGGGGACGAGCAGTACTTC | CASSFSSLGGDEQYF
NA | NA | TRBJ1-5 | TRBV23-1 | TGCGCCAGCAACCTAGACAGGATCCCACGGTCCAATCAGCCCCAGCATTTT | CASNLDRIPRSNQPQHF